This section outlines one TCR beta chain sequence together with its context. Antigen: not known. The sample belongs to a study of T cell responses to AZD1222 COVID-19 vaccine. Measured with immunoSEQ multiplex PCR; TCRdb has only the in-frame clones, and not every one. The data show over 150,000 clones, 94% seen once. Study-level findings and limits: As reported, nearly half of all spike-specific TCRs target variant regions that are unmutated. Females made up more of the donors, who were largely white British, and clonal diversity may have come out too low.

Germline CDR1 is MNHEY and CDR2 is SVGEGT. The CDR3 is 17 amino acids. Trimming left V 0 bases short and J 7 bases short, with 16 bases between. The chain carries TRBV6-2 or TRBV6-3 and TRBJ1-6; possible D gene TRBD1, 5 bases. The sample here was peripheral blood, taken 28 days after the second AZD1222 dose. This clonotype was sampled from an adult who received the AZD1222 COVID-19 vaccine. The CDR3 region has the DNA TGTGCCAGCAGTTACTCGGAACAGGCGGTCCGGAATTCACCCCTCCACTTT. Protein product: CASSYSEQAVRNSPLHF.